These 23 T cell receptor beta chains share one sample of origin, sequenced in a study of blood T cells in healthy people across ages. Next came a second PCR, run for about 7 to 12 cycles, which used a sample-barcoded 5' primer along with a J-beta primer mix. Using its own MiXCR run on the 5' RACE reads, TCRdb lists one record per CDR3 protein. Of 1.5 million to 2 million distinct CDR3 sequences in the sample, 28% were seen once. The material sequenced was blood. Source of these receptors: a woman younger than 45 in good health.

In this sample, this clonotype turned up a few times. The chain links TRBV20-1 to TRBJ2-1, with TRBD2 identical over 11 bases. This CDR3 is 13 amino acids long. V dropped 7 bases and J dropped 8; count of bases not matched to a gene: 7. Germline assignment: CDR1 DFQATT and CDR2 SNEGSKA (reference sequence). CDR3 region: CSGLAGPRYEQFF. For the CDR3, the DNA is TGCAGTGGACTAGCGGGACCTCGGTATGAGCAGTTCTTC.

This clonotype came up a few times. This chain links TRBV18 with TRBJ1-3; 9 positions agree with TRBD1. Germline values: CDR1 KGHSH, CDR2 LQKENI. V lost 3 bases to trimming and J lost 3 bases; unmatched junction nucleotides: 6. The CDR3 contains 16 residues. Here the CDR3 DNA reads TGTGCCAGCTCACCGGGACAGGGAGTACTTGGAAACACCATATATTTT. Encoded protein: CASSPGQGVLGNTIYF.

This clonotype was recorded a few times. V is TRBV28 and J is TRBJ2-7; D possibly corresponds to TRBD2 (5 bases). Per the germline V gene, CDR1 is MDHEN and CDR2 is SYDVKM. V was cut by 9 bases and J by 6 bases, with 12 bases left in between. The CDR3 extends over 11 amino acids. Written as DNA, the CDR3 is TGTGCCAGTAAAACGGAGGTCGAGCAGTACTTC. Amino acids: CASKTEVEQYF.

This chain joins TRBV7-2 and TRBJ1-6; D perhaps matches TRBD1 (6 bases). Germline-derived CDR1 and CDR2 are SGHTA and FQGNSA. Trimming removed 4 bases at V and 2 bases at J, with 9 bases between. The CDR3 consists of 15 residues. CDR3 sequence reads: CASSSTGPYNSPLHF. The CDR3 DNA reads TGTGCCAGCAGCTCCACAGGGCCCTATAATTCACCCCTCCACTTT.

The gene calls are TRBV28 and TRBJ1-1, with D perhaps matching TRBD1 (5 bases). V was shortened by 4 bases and J by 5 bases, with 14 bases between the two germline ends. Per the germline V gene, CDR1 is MDHEN and CDR2 is SYDVKM. This CDR3 is 14 amino acids long. CDR3 sequence reads: CASSSTGEGTEAFF. CDR3 bases: TGTGCCAGCAGTTCCACGGGGGAGGGGACTGAAGCTTTCTTT.

The chain has TRBV7-9 and TRBJ2-3, with 10 bases identical to TRBD1. J was trimmed by 2 bases and V by 2 bases; bases with no gene match: 4. This CDR3 is 16 amino acids long. CDR1 SEHNR and CDR2 FQNEAQ come from the germline V gene (reference sequence). CDR3 bases: TGTGCCAGCAGCTTATGGACAGGGGGAAACACAGATACGCAGTATTTT. It encodes CASSLWTGGNTDTQYF. The whole variable domain, remainder taken from reference TRBV7-9 and TRBJ2-3, is DTGVSQNPRHKITKRGQNVTFRCDPISEHNRLYWYRQTLGQGPEFLTYFQNEAQLEKSRLLSDRFSAERPKGSFSTLEIQRTEQGDSAMYLCASSLWTGGNTDTQYFGPGTRLTVL.

This clonotype was counted only a few times. The chain joins TRBV10-2 to TRBJ2-1; the match to TRBD2 covers 10 bases. The CDR3 totals 16 residues. V trimming: 3 bases; J trimming: 1 base; junction bases outside the gene matches: 3. Germline V gene data show CDR1 as WSHSY and CDR2 as SAAADI. The CDR3 DNA sequence: TGCGCCAGCAGTGATAAGCGGGGGGGTTCCTACAATGAGCAGTTCTTC. Translating gives CASSDKRGGSYNEQFF.

To note about this clonotype: Being one base from a much bigger clone, this may be a read error. The V gene is TRBV29-1, the J gene TRBJ2-1; D not certain. CDR1 and CDR2 (germline): SQVTM, ANQGSEA. The CDR3 extends over 12 amino acids. CDR3 coding DNA: TGCGGCGTTGCCTCCCCTTACAATGAGCAGTTCTTC. Protein sequence: CGVASPYNEQFF.

This clonotype was seen only a few times. The CDR3 DNA follows: TGTGCCAGCAGGGCTGCCAGGGAGCGGGATACGCAGTATTTT. Translated, it gives CASRAARERDTQYF. The chain carries TRBV28 and TRBJ2-3; perhaps D is TRBD1 or TRBD2 (5 bases each). Germline values: CDR1 MDHEN, CDR2 SYDVKM. The ends were cut back, 6 bases at V and 6 bases at J, with 16 bases in the middle. This CDR3 has 14 residues.

This clonotype was found many times. The V gene is TRBV15, the J gene TRBJ2-1; maybe TRBD2 (5 bases). Germline CDR1 LNHNV, CDR2 YYDKDF (reference sequence). The CDR3 runs 18 residues. The germline V and J ends were trimmed by 3 bases and 0 bases, with 18 bases remaining between them. Here the CDR3 DNA reads TGTGCCACCAGCAGGGCGATGATAAAGCGGTTCTCCTACAATGAGCAGTTCTTC. Translating gives CATSRAMIKRFSYNEQFF. The variable domain in full, completed from reference TRBV15 and TRBJ2-1, reads DAMVIQNPRYQVTQFGKPVTLSCSQTLNHNVMYWYQQKSSQAPKLLFHYYDKDFNNEADTPDNFQSRRPNTSFCFLDIRSPGLGDTAMYLCATSRAMIKRFSYNEQFFGPGTRLTVL.

This clonotype has more than one count but fewer than ten. Germline is not matched at one junction end, which may reflect a read error. This chain connects TRBV5-1 to TRBJ2-7; 10 positions agree with TRBD1. The CDR3 has 16 amino acids. Looked up from germline, CDR1 is SGHRS and CDR2 is YFSETQ. CDR3 DNA sequence: TGCGCCGGCAGACGCGACAGGGGGCAAGGCTCCTACGAGCAGTACTTC. It translates to CAGRRDRGQGSYEQYF. Drawing the rest from reference TRBV5-1 and TRBJ2-7, the complete variable domain is KAGVTQTPRYLIKTRGQQVTLSCSPISGHRSVSWYQQTPGQGLQFLFEYFSETQRNKGNFPGRFSGRQFSNSRSEMNVSTLELGDSALYLCAGRRDRGQGSYEQYFGPGTRLTVT.

The DNA for the CDR3 is TGTGCCAGCAGCCCCGGTCGGGTCTCCCGACCAGGACTAGCGGGAGACGAGCAGTACTTC. Protein: CASSPGRVSRPGLAGDEQYF. The rearrangement uses TRBV7-9 and TRBJ2-7, with 13 bases fitting TRBD2. Germline CDR1 and CDR2: SEHNR and FQNEAQ (reference sequence). The CDR3 spans 20 residues. V shed 5 bases, J shed 5 bases, and the junction held 21 bases outside the gene matches.

The V and J genes are TRBV3-1 and TRBJ2-7; a possible D gene is TRBD2 (5 bases). CDR1 is LGHDT and CDR2 is YNNKEL in the germline V gene (reference sequence). CDR3 size: 20 residues. V was shortened by 4 bases and J by 3 bases, with 31 bases between the two germline ends. This CDR3 is CASSPTGVSLTSLRLYEQYF. CDR3 DNA: TGTGCCAGCAGCCCCACCGGGGTTTCATTGACGAGCCTGCGGCTCTACGAGCAGTACTTC.

A few counts support this clonotype. This chain joins TRBV5-1 and TRBJ2-7; D possibly matches TRBD1 or TRBD2 (6 bases each). This CDR3 comprises 15 residues. Between the trimmed V and J ends, which lost 4 bases and 6 bases, there was a span of 20 bases. The germline V gene has CDR1 SGHRS and CDR2 YFSETQ. The CDR3: CASSQGGSGIAEQYF. CDR3 nucleotides: TGCGCCAGCAGCCAAGGGGGGTCAGGTATCGCCGAGCAGTACTTC.

This clonotype came up many times. The chain couples TRBV5-1 to TRBJ2-7; D unresolved. The V end lost 4 bases, the J end lost 6 bases, and 20 bases lay between the germline ends. This CDR3 is 15 amino acids long. CDR1 is SGHRS, CDR2 YFSETQ, per germline. CDR3 in DNA: TGCGCCAGCAGCGTGGCGATAGGGTTTGGAGCCGAGCAGTACTTC. Protein product: CASSVAIGFGAEQYF.

The chain joins TRBV18 to TRBJ2-1; TRBD2 might be the D (5 bases). V lost 4 bases and J 6 bases, leaving 13 bases between the germline ends. CDR1 is KGHSH, CDR2 LQKENI, per germline. This CDR3 is 14 amino acids long. The CDR3 DNA reads as TGTGCCAGCTCACTAAACGCAGAGGGCAATGAGCAGTTCTTC. Protein sequence: CASSLNAEGNEQFF.

This clonotype was picked up a small number of times. The chain carries TRBV12-3 or TRBV12-4 and TRBJ2-7; no definite D call. Trimming removed 6 bases at V and 2 bases at J, with 17 bases between. The length of the CDR3 is 15 residues. In DNA, the CDR3 is TGTGCCAGCAGCCTAGAACTCTTACCGCCCTACGAGCAGTACTTC. Translated: CASSLELLPPYEQYF.

The chain carries TRBV7-2 and TRBJ2-6, with D perhaps TRBD1 or TRBD2 (5 bases each). This CDR3 is built from 17 residues. Per germline, CDR1 SGHTA and CDR2 FQGNSA. V was cut by 1 base and J by 2 bases, with 12 bases left in between. The CDR3 loop is CASSLGAGTTGANVLTF. CDR3 nucleotides: TGTGCCAGCAGCTTAGGGGCAGGGACGACTGGGGCCAACGTCCTGACTTTC.

With regard to this clonotype: Relative to the germline gene, one junction end is altered; a read error may explain this. The chain joins TRBV5-1 to TRBJ2-4; TRBD1 might be the D (5 bases). The J call could be wrong; TRBJ2-7 is a better fit for the DNA end. From germline, CDR1 is SGHRS and CDR2 YFSETQ. This CDR3 has 13 amino acids. CDR3 sequence (DNA): TGCACCAGCAGCTTGGCAGGGAACGACGAGCAGTACTTC. It translates to CTSSLAGNDEQYF.

Worth noting for this clonotype: Just one base apart from a much larger clone, this may be a read error. The chain carries TRBV5-4 and TRBJ1-2; D gene unclear. This CDR3 is built from 13 residues. Germline V gene sequence: CDR1 SGHNT, CDR2 YYREEE (reference sequence). CDR3 bases: TGTGCCAGCAGCTTGGACGCGGACTATGGCTTCACCTTC. Residues: CASSLDADYGFTF.

Comments on this clonotype: This may stem from a read error, because a much larger clone lies one nucleotide away. V and J are TRBV9 and TRBJ2-5; D might be TRBD2 (6 bases). The CDR3 covers 14 residues. Germline V gene lookup returns CDR1 SGDLS and CDR2 YYNGEE. V was shortened by 0 bases and J by 11 bases, with 17 bases between the two germline ends. The CDR3 region is CASSVEAGLGEQYF. CDR3 nucleotides: TGTGCCAGCAGCGTAGAGGCGGGACTCGGTGAGCAGTACTTC.

Concerning this clonotype itself: This may stem from a read error, because a much larger clone lies one nucleotide away. The chain couples TRBV5-1 to TRBJ2-1; 7 nucleotides align to TRBD2. Judging by the DNA end, TRBJ2-7 fits better; the J call may be wrong. The germline V gene encodes CDR1 SGHRS and CDR2 YFSETQ. The CDR3 length is 16 residues. CDR3 sequence (DNA): TGCGCCAGCAGCTTGGCCGGGGCGGGAGTCTACAATGAGCAGTACTTC. Its protein product is CASSLAGAGVYNEQYF.

This chain uses TRBV9 with TRBJ2-2; 7 bases line up with TRBD1. Losses at the gene ends were 4 bases for V and 5 bases for J; bases not matched to a gene: 5. This CDR3 contains 14 residues. In germline, CDR1 is SGDLS, CDR2 YYNGEE. The CDR3 protein is CASSNRDSTGELFF. Here the CDR3 DNA reads TGTGCCAGCAGCAACCGGGACAGTACCGGGGAGCTGTTTTTT. The full variable domain, rest sourced from reference TRBV9 and TRBJ2-2, is DSGVTQTPKHLITATGQRVTLRCSPRSGDLSVYWYQQSLDQGLQFLIQYYNGEERAKGNILERFSAQQFPDLHSELNLSSLELGDSALYFCASSNRDSTGELFFGEGSRLTVL.